This T cell receptor beta chain appears in the sequencing data of a study of response to subunit inactivated influenza vaccine listed by TCRdb under 2018. Study-level background: To follow how T cells responded to a trivalent subunit inactivated influenza vaccine, the researchers relied on deep quantitative profiling of the T cell receptor repertoire. Broad study findings and their caveats: The authors suggested that each seasonal influenza vaccination may recruit only a limited number of new T cells.

V drops 6 bases and J drops 5 bases, leaving 14 bases in between. The CDR3 numbers 15 residues from cysteine through phenylalanine. Just CDR3 DNA is preserved here, 45 bases in frame from base 1. This clonotype has only a few counts. Its cognate antigen has yet to be identified. There are no base qualities to consult, and no much larger clone falls within one base. Library creation used RT-PCR. The data were produced on an Illumina HiSeq 2500. Using fastp at Q25 and MiXCR, TCRdb reprocessed the public reads and kept productive beta chains. Each record represents a unique CDR3 protein, reported with the most common genes and DNA among its rows. This sample has roughly 780,000 distinct CDR3 sequences in its table, and 15% to 20% of those were observed once. The leading ten clones occupy roughly a tenth of the sample.

The origin of this receptor is a man aged 45 to 65 who received an inactivated influenza vaccine. Donor details come from another sample of the same person, matched by shared clones. The chain was built from TRBV12-3 or TRBV12-4 and TRBJ1-6; no D gene call is confident. Specimen: PBMCs from blood, collected more than 4 days after vaccination. The CDR3: CASSPPIGHNSPLHF. The DNA sequence follows: TGTGCCAGCAGCCCTCCAATCGGACATAATTCACCCCTCCACTTT.